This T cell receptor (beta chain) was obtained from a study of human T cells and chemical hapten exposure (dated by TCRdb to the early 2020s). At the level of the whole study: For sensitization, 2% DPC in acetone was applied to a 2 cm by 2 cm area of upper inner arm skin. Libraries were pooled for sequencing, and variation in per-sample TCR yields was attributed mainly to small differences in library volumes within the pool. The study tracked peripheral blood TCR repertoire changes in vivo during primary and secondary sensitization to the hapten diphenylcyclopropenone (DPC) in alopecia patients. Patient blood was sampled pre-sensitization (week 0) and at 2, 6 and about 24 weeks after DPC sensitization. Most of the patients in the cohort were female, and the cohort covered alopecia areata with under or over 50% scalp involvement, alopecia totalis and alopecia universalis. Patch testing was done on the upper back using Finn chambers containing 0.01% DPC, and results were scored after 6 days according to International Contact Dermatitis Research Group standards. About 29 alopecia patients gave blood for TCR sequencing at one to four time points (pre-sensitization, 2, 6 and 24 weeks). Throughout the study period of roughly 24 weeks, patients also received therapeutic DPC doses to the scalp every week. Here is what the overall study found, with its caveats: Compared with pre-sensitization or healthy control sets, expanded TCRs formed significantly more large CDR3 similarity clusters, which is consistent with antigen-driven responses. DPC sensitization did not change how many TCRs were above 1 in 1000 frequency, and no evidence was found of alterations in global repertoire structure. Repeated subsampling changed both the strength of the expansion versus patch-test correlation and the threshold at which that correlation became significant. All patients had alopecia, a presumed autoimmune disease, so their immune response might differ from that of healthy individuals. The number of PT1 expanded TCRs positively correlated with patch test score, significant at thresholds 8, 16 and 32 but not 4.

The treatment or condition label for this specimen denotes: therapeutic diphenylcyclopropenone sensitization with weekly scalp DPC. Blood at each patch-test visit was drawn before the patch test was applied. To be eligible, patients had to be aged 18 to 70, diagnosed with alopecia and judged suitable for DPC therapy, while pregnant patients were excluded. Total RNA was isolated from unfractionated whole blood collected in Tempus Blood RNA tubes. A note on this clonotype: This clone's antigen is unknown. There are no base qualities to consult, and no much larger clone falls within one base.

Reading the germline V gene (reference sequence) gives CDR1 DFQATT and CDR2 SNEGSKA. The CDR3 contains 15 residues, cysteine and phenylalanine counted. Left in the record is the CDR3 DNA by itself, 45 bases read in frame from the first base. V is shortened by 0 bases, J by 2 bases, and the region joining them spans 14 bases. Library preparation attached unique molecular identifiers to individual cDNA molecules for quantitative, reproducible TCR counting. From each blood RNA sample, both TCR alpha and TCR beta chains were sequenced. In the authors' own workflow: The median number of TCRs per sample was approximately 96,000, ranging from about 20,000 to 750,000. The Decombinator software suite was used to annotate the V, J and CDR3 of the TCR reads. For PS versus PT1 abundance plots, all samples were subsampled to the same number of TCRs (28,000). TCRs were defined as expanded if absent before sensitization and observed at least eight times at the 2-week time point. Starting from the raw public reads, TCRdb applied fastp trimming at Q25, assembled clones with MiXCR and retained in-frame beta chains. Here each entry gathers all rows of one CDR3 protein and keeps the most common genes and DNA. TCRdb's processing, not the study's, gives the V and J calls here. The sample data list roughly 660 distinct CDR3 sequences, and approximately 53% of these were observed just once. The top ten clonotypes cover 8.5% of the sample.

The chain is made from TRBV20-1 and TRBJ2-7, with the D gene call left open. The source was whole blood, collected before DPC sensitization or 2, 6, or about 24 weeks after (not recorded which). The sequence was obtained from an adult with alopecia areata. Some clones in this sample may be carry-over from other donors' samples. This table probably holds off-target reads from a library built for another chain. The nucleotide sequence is TGCAGTGCTAGAGACTCCGCAGTGTCCCCCTACGAGCAGTACTTC. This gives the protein CSARDSAVSPYEQYF.